The clone carrying this T cell receptor beta chain was counted once. Its antigen is still unknown. The source of the sample is a study of cytomegalovirus exposure and HLA in healthy donors. General study findings and limits: Later, TCR association rates were found to vary by HLA locus, highest for DRB1 and lowest for HLA-C. According to a later analysis, most TCR beta chains associated with CMV appeared HLA-restricted. A later analysis associated 15,000 to 20,000 TCR beta sequences with HLA alleles at a 0.05 false discovery rate.

The length of the CDR3 is 15 residues. Germline CDR1 reads MNHNS; CDR2 reads SASEGT. Unmatched junction bases numbered 5, after V lost 0 bases and J lost 4 bases. The PCR was carried out with 60 Vbeta primers and 13 Jbeta primers. The data were produced by immunoSEQ multiplex PCR, yet TCRdb's version contains in-frame clones alone and is incomplete. The sample includes a few hundred thousand clones, roughly 80% of them seen just once. This chain uses TRBV6-1 with TRBJ1-2; TRBD1 agrees at 7 bases. The sequenced material came from PBMCs. The sequence came from a girl aged 2 to 10 in good health and CMV-seronegative. The CDR3 DNA is TGTGCCAGCAGTGAAGCGGGGACAGTAACCTATGGCTACACCTTC. Amino acids: CASSEAGTVTYGYTF.